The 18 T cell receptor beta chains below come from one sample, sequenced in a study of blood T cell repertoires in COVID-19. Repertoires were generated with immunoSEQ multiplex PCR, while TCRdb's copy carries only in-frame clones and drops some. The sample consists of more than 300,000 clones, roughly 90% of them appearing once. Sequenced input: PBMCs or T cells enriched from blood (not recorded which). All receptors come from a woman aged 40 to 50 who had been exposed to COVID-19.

This CDR3 reads CASSGSTPIMNTEAFF. In DNA, the CDR3 is TGTGCCAGCTCAGGGTCGACTCCGATTATGAACACTGAAGCTTTCTTT. V gene TRBV18 combines with J gene TRBJ1-1; D uncertain. The CDR3 extends over 16 amino acids. V dropped 5 bases and J dropped 0 bases, with 16 bases sitting between them. The germline CDR1 and CDR2 sequences are KGHSH and LQKENI.

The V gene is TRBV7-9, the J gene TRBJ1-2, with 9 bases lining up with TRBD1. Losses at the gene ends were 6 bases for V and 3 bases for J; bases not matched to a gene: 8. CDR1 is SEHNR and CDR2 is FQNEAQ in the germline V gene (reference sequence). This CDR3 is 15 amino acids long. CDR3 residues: CASRPPRTGDYGYTF. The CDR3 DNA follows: TGTGCCAGCAGACCTCCCCGGACAGGGGACTATGGCTACACCTTC. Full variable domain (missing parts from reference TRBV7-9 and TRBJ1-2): DTGVSQNPRHKITKRGQNVTFRCDPISEHNRLYWYRQTLGQGPEFLTYFQNEAQLEKSRLLSDRFSAERPKGSFSTLEIQRTEQGDSAMYLCASRPPRTGDYGYTFGSGTRLTVV.

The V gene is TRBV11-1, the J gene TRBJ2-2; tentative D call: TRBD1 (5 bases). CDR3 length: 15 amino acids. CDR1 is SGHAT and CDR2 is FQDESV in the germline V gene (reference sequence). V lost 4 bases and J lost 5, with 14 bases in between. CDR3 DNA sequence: TGTGCCAGCAGCTCCCCGACAGCCCGAACCGGGGAGCTGTTTTTT. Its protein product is CASSSPTARTGELFF.

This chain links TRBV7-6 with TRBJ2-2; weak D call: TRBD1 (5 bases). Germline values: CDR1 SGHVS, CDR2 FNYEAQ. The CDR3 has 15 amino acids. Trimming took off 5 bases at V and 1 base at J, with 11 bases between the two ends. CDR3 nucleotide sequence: TGTGCCAGCAGCCCCAGGGTGTGGAACACCGGGGAGCTGTTTTTT. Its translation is CASSPRVWNTGELFF.

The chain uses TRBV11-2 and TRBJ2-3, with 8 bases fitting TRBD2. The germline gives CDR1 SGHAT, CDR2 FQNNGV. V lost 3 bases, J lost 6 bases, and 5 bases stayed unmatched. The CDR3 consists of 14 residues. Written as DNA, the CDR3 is TGTGCCAGCAGCTTGGGCGTAGCGGGGGATACGCAGTATTTT. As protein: CASSLGVAGDTQYF. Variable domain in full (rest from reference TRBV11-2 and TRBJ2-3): EAGVAQSPRYKIIEKRQSVAFWCNPISGHATLYWYQQILGQGPKLLIQFQNNGVVDDSQLPKDRFSAERLKGVDSTLKIQPAKLEDSAVYLCASSLGVAGDTQYFGPGTRLTVL.

CDR3 sequence (DNA): TGTGCCTGGAGTGTTCTTCATGGCTACACCTTC. It yields the protein CAWSVLHGYTF. The rearrangement uses TRBV30 and TRBJ1-2; D is ambiguous. This CDR3 spans 11 amino acids. Trimming cost V 0 bases and J 6 bases, with 5 bases left between them. Germline-derived CDR1 and CDR2 are GTSNPN and SVGIG (reference sequence).

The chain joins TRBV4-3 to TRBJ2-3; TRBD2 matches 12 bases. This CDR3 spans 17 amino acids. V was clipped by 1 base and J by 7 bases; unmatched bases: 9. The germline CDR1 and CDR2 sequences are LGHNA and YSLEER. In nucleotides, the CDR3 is TGCGCCAGCAGCCAAGCTTCTAGCGGGAGGGCCCTGTATACGCAGTATTTT. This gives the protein CASSQASSGRALYTQYF.

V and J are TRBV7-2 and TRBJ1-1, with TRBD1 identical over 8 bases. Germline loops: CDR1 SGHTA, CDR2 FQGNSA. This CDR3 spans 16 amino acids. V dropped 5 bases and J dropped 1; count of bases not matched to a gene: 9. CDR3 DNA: TGTGCCAGCAGCGACGCCCGGACAGGGCGGAACACTGAAGCTTTCTTT. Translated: CASSDARTGRNTEAFF.

The CDR3 loop is CASSSGRLGEQFF. Here the CDR3 DNA reads TGTGCCAGCAGTAGCGGGAGGTTAGGTGAGCAGTTCTTC. The genes are TRBV12-3 or TRBV12-4 and TRBJ2-1, with 9 positions matching TRBD2. The CDR3 runs 13 residues. V trimming: 5 bases; J trimming: 9 bases; junction bases outside the gene matches: 5.

In DNA form, the CDR3 reads TGTGCCAGCAGCTTGGACACCCTTGACACCGGGGAGCTGTTTTTT. Encoded protein: CASSLDTLDTGELFF. The chain couples TRBV13 to TRBJ2-2; tentative D call: TRBD1 (5 bases). V was shortened by 3 bases and J by 3 bases, with 11 bases between the two germline ends. This CDR3 comprises 15 residues. The germline gives CDR1 PRHDT, CDR2 FYEKMQ (reference sequence).

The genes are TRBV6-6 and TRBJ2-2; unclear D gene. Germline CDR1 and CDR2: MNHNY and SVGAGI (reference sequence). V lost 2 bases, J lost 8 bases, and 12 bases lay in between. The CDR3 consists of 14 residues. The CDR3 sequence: CASSYETPRGELFF. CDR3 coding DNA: TGTGCCAGCAGTTACGAGACCCCGAGGGGGGAGCTGTTTTTT.

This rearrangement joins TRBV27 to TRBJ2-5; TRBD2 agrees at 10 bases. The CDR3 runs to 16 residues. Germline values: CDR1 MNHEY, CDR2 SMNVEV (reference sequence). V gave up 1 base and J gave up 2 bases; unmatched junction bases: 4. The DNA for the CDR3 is TGTGCCAGCAGTTTATTGGGTAGCGGGGGGCAAGAGACCCAGTACTTC. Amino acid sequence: CASSLLGSGGQETQYF.

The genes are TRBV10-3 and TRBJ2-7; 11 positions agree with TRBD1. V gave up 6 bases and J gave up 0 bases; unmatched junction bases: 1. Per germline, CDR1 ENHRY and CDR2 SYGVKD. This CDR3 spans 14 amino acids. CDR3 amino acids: CAIRGQGASYEQYF. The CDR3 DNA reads TGTGCCATCAGAGGACAGGGGGCCTCCTACGAGCAGTACTTC.

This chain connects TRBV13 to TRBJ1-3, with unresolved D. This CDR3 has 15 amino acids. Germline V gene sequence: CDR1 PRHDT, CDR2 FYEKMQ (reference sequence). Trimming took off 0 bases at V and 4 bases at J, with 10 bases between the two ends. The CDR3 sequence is CASSLGRGIGNTIYF. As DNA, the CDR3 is TGTGCCAGCAGCTTAGGCCGGGGTATCGGAAACACCATATATTTT.

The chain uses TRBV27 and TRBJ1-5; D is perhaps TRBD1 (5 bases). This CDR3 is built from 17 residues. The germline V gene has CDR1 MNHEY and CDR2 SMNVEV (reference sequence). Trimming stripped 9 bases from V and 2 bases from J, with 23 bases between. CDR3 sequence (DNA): TGTGCCAGGCCCGTATCGGGGGTTAGTAGGGGCAATCAGCCCCAGCATTTT. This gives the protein CARPVSGVSRGNQPQHF.

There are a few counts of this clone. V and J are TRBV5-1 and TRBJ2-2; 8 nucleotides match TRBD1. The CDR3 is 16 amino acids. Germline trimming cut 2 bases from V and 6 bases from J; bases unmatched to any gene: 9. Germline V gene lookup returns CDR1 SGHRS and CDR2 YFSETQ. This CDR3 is CASSFSPTGDAGELFF. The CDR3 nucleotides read TGCGCCAGCAGCTTCTCTCCGACAGGGGACGCCGGGGAGCTGTTTTTT.

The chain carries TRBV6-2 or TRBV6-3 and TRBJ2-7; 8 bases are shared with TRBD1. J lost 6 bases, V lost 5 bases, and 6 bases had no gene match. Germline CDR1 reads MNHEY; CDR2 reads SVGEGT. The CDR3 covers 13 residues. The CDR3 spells CASSRDRLSEQYF. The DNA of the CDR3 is TGTGCCAGCAGTAGGGACAGGCTCAGCGAGCAGTACTTC.

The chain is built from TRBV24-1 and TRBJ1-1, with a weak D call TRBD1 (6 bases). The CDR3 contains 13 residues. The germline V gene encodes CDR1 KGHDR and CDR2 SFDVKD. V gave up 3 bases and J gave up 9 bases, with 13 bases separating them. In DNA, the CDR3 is TGTGCCACCAGTGATCCGACGACAGGCAAAGCTTTCTTT. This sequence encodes CATSDPTTGKAFF.